Listed below are T cell receptor beta chains from one sample, sequenced in a study of blood T cell repertoires in COVID-19. This table comes from immunoSEQ multiplex PCR, and its TCRdb copy is limited to in-frame clones, with some not included. The data contain more than 95,000 clones, over 75% of them singletons. The sequenced sample was peripheral blood. The source is a man aged 45-60 years with acute or convalescent COVID-19. Each CDR3 is given with its conserved first and last residue. The D gene is left open where the match is weak. Clone size is stated in some rows and not others, as once, few, many or a class when expanded.

d_call	v_call	clone_size	j_call	cdr3_aa	cdr3_nt
.	TRBV2	.	TRBJ1-1	CASSFRGVNTEAFF	TGTGCCAGCAGTTTCAGGGGAGTGAACACTGAAGCTTTCTTT
.	TRBV15	.	TRBJ2-5	CATSRDLRGGKYQETQYF	TGTGCCACCAGCAGAGATCTACGAGGAGGGAAGTATCAAGAGACCCAGTACTTC
TRBD1	TRBV5-4	once	TRBJ2-3	CASSPGGRGTDTQYF	TGTGCCAGCAGCCCAGGGGGCCGCGGGACAGATACGCAGTATTTT
TRBD1	TRBV7-6	once	TRBJ2-2	CASSLSGTGNTGELFF	TGTGCCAGCAGCTTATCCGGGACAGGGAACACCGGGGAGCTGTTTTTT
TRBD2	TRBV6-6	.	TRBJ2-3	CASSEGRLAGTDTQYF	TGTGCCAGCAGCGAGGGTAGACTAGCAGGCACAGATACGCAGTATTTT
.	TRBV6-5	.	TRBJ2-7	CASSPTSQGYEQYF	TGTGCCAGCAGCCCGACTAGTCAAGGGTACGAGCAGTACTTC
.	TRBV5-1	.	TRBJ1-1	CASSWGGTEAFF	TGCGCCAGCAGCTGGGGGGGAACTGAAGCTTTCTTT
TRBD1	TRBV7-8	.	TRBJ2-3	CASSSRDRGPRGGTDTQYF	TGTGCCAGCAGCTCACGGGACAGGGGGCCCAGGGGGGGCACAGATACGCAGTATTTT
TRBD1	TRBV19	.	TRBJ1-2	CASSLRGWYGYTF	TGTGCCAGTAGTCTCAGGGGGTGGTATGGCTACACCTTC
TRBD2	TRBV6-1	.	TRBJ2-3	CASSEVGGPADTQYF	TGTGCCAGCAGTGAAGTGGGAGGGCCCGCAGATACGCAGTATTTT
.	TRBV7-9	.	TRBJ2-7	CASSLGDITYEQYF	TGTGCCAGCAGCTTAGGGGACATTACCTACGAGCAGTACTTC
.	TRBV2	.	TRBJ1-3	CASKGAGNTIYF	TGTGCCAGCAAGGGGGCTGGAAACACCATATATTTT
TRBD2	TRBV7-2	.	TRBJ2-2	CASSSPRGLAGDTGELFF	TGTGCCAGCAGCTCACCCCGAGGACTAGCGGGGGACACCGGGGAGCTGTTTTTT
TRBD1	TRBV9	.	TRBJ1-1	CASSVGVGTGMNTEAFF	TGTGCCAGCAGCGTAGGGGTCGGGACAGGGATGAACACTGAAGCTTTCTTT
.	TRBV3-1/TRBV3-2	.	TRBJ2-7	CASSRTTLYEQYF	TGTGCCAGCAGCCGGACTACCCTCTACGAGCAGTACTTC
TRBD2	TRBV9	.	TRBJ2-1	CASSVDGAGVGNEQFF	TGTGCCAGCAGCGTAGACGGAGCGGGAGTCGGCAATGAGCAGTTCTTC
TRBD2	TRBV9	.	TRBJ2-1	CASSVGTSGNNEQFF	TGTGCCAGCAGCGTTGGGACTAGCGGCAACAATGAGCAGTTCTTC
.	TRBV29-1	.	TRBJ1-2	CSVGEAGYTF	TGCAGCGTTGGGGAGGCTGGCTACACCTTC
.	TRBV11-3	.	TRBJ2-7	CASSTRQKPSYEQYF	TGTGCCAGCAGCACCAGACAGAAACCTTCCTACGAGCAGTACTTC
TRBD2	TRBV7-9	once	TRBJ2-7	CASSLASGGYEQYF	TGTGCCAGCAGCTTAGCGTCGGGGGGCTACGAGCAGTACTTC
TRBD2	TRBV5-1	few	TRBJ2-7	CASSLAGTSVYEQYF	TGCGCCAGCAGCTTGGCCGGGACTAGCGTATACGAGCAGTACTTC
.	TRBV12-5	.	TRBJ1-1	CASRQYKNTEAFF	TGTGCTAGCCGCCAGTACAAGAACACTGAAGCTTTCTTT
TRBD1	TRBV5-1	.	TRBJ1-1	CASSLLGTGARLTEAFF	TGCGCCAGCAGCTTACTAGGGACAGGGGCGAGGCTGACTGAAGCTTTCTTT
TRBD1	TRBV3-1/TRBV3-2	.	TRBJ2-7	CASSQGVPGGNSYEQYF	TGTGCCAGCAGCCAAGGTGTCCCAGGGGGAAACTCCTACGAGCAGTACTTC
.	TRBV6-1	.	TRBJ2-5	CASSEGTKLNRTKETQYF	TGTGCCAGCAGTGAAGGTACTAAGCTGAATCGAACCAAAGAGACCCAGTACTTC
.	TRBV7-2	.	TRBJ1-5	CASSLDPGGNQPQHF	TGTGCCAGCAGCTTAGACCCGGGTGGCAATCAGCCCCAGCATTTT
.	TRBV30	.	TRBJ2-7	CAWSGILFGSSYEQYF	TGTGCCTGGAGTGGAATCCTATTTGGGAGCTCCTACGAGCAGTACTTC
TRBD1	TRBV6-5	.	TRBJ1-1	CASSYSQDRATEAFF	TGTGCCAGCAGTTACTCCCAAGACAGGGCCACTGAAGCTTTCTTT
.	TRBV13	.	TRBJ2-7	CASSAGLPDEQYF	TGTGCCAGCAGCGCGGGACTCCCAGACGAGCAGTACTTC
TRBD2	TRBV24-1	.	TRBJ2-3	CATSDLPREDISTDTQYF	TGTGCCACCAGTGATTTGCCCCGGGAGGATATATCTACAGATACGCAGTATTTT
.	TRBV7-2	.	TRBJ2-1	CASSLAGALNEQFF	TGTGCCAGCAGCTTAGCGGGAGCCTTAAATGAGCAGTTCTTC
.	TRBV11-2	.	TRBJ2-7	CASSLSSETYEQYF	TGTGCCAGCAGCCTCTCTAGCGAAACCTACGAGCAGTACTTC
.	TRBV4-2	.	TRBJ1-2	CASSSWTVRGYGYTF	TGTGCCAGCAGCTCCTGGACAGTACGAGGCTATGGCTACACCTTC
.	TRBV3-1/TRBV3-2	.	TRBJ2-3	CASSQILGKRGTDTQYF	TGTGCCAGCAGCCAAATCCTTGGGAAGCGGGGCACAGATACGCAGTATTTT
.	TRBV5-1	.	TRBJ1-3	CASSLDSYSGNTIYF	TGCGCCAGCAGCTTGGACAGTTACTCTGGAAACACCATATATTTT
TRBD1	TRBV11-2	once	TRBJ2-7	CASSFGGQDSEQYF	TGTGCCAGCAGCTTCGGGGGACAGGATTCCGAGCAGTACTTC
.	TRBV3-1/TRBV3-2	.	TRBJ2-3	CASSQEPAGYSTDTQYF	TGTGCCAGCAGCCAAGAGCCTGCCGGGTATAGCACAGATACGCAGTATTTT
TRBD1	TRBV11-3	.	TRBJ2-7	CASSPKGTGAYEQYF	TGTGCCAGCAGCCCGAAGGGGACAGGTGCCTACGAGCAGTACTTC
.	TRBV30	.	TRBJ1-1	CAWSVRGGALNTEAFF	TGTGCCTGGAGTGTAAGGGGGGGCGCCCTGAACACTGAAGCTTTCTTT
.	TRBV9	.	TRBJ1-2	CASSVVKGPGYGYTF	TGTGCCAGCAGCGTAGTAAAGGGGCCCGGCTATGGCTACACCTTC
.	TRBV7-7	.	TRBJ2-5	CASSLGFQGRETQYF	TGTGCCAGCAGCTTAGGTTTTCAGGGGAGAGAGACCCAGTACTTC
TRBD1	TRBV7-9	few	TRBJ2-7	CASTFIGQGAYEQYF	TGTGCCAGCACCTTCATAGGACAGGGGGCCTACGAGCAGTACTTC
.	TRBV5-6	.	TRBJ1-2	CASSPKGVSYGYTF	TGTGCCAGCAGCCCTAAGGGGGTATCCTATGGCTACACCTTC
TRBD2	TRBV5-5	.	TRBJ2-1	CASSLLAGGSYNEQFF	TGTGCCAGCAGCTTGTTAGCGGGAGGGTCCTACAATGAGCAGTTCTTC
TRBD2	TRBV5-6	.	TRBJ2-7	CASSLGAGGPDEQYF	TGTGCCAGCAGCTTGGGGGCGGGAGGGCCTGACGAGCAGTACTTC
.	TRBV11-3	.	TRBJ1-3	CASSFGSGNTIYF	TGTGCCAGCAGCTTCGGCTCTGGAAACACCATATATTTT